This T cell receptor beta chain was observed in a study of glioma-infiltrating T cells. Overall study results and limits: Tissue and blood shared very few CDR3 sequences. Non-neoplastic patients had below-expected tissue-blood divergence, while all gliomas exceeded expectation.

Worth noting for this clonotype: Its antigen remains unidentified.

V was pared by 5 bases and J by 4 bases, with 8 bases of the junction left unmatched. The CDR3 runs to 15 residues. CDR1 is LNHDA, CDR2 SQIVND, per germline (reference sequence). TCR alpha and beta CDR3 regions were amplified from RNA using iRepertoire nested multiplex PCR. Tissue mRNA or PBMC total RNA, about 90-450 ng, went into one-step reverse transcription and amplification. A single record per CDR3 protein comes from TCRdb applying MiXCR to the multiplex PCR reads. Here the sample spans under 150,000 distinct CDR3 sequences, about 22% being singletons. Specimen: glioma tissue, nonneoplastic brain tissue, or PBMCs (not recorded which). The TCR comes from a human donor with low-grade glioma or glioblastoma, undergoing nonglioma brain surgery, or in good health (not recorded which). The rearrangement joins TRBV19 to TRBJ2-5; TRBD1 matches 9 bases. The CDR3 spells CASSSSTGGRETQYF. The CDR3 bases are TGTGCCAGTAGTTCATCGACAGGGGGGCGAGAGACCCAGTACTTC.